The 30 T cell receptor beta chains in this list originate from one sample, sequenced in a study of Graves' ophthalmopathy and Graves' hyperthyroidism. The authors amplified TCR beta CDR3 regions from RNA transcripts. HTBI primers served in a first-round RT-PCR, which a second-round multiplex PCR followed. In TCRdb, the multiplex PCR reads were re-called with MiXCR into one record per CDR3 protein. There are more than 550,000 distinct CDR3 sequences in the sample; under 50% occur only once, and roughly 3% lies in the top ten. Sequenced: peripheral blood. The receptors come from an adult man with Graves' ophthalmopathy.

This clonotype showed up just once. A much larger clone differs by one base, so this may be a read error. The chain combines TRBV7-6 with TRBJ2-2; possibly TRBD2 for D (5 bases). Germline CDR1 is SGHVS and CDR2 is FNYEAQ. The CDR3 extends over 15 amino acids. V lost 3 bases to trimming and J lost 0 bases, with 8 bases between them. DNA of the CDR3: TGTGCCAGCAGCTTGGACTGGTCGAACACCGGGGAGCTGTTTTTT. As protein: CASSLDWSNTGELFF.

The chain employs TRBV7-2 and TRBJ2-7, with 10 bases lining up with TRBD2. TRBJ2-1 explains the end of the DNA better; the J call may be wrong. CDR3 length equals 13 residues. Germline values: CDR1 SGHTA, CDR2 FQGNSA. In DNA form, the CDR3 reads TGTGCCAGCAGCAAGCGGGGGGGCAATGAGCAGTTCTTC. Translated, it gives CASSKRGGNEQFF.

CDR3 residues: CSARAEGHEQYF. CDR3 nucleotides: TGCAGTGCTAGAGCGGAGGGTCACGAGCAGTACTTC. V usage is TRBV20-1 and J usage is TRBJ2-7, with D perhaps matching TRBD2 (6 bases). V was shortened by 1 base and J by 5 bases, with 9 bases between the two germline ends. The CDR3 consists of 12 residues. Germline V CDR1 and CDR2: DFQATT, SNEGSKA (reference sequence).

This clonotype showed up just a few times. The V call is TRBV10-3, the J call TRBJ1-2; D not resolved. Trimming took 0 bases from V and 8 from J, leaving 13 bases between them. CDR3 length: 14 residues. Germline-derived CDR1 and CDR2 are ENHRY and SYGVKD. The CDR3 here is CAISESDEGYGYTF. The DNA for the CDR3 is TGTGCCATCAGTGAGTCCGATGAGGGTTACGGCTACACCTTC.

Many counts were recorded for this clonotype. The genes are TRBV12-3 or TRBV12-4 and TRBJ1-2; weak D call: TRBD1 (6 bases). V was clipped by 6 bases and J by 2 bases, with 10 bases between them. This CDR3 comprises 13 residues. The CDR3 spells CASRGQKNYGYTF. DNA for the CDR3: TGTGCCAGCAGAGGACAGAAGAACTATGGCTACACCTTC.

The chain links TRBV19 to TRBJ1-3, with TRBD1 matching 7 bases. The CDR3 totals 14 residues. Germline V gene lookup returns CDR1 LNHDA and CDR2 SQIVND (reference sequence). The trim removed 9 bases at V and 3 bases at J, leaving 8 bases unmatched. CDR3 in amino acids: CASDRVGSGNTIYF. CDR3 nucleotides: TGTGCCAGCGACAGGGTTGGGAGTGGAAACACCATATATTTT.

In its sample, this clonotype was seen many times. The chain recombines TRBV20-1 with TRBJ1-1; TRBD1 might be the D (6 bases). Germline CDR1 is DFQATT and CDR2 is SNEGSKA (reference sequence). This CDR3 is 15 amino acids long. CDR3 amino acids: CSFVGGSPINTEAFF. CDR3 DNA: TGCAGCTTCGTGGGGGGCTCGCCTATTAACACTGAAGCTTTCTTT.

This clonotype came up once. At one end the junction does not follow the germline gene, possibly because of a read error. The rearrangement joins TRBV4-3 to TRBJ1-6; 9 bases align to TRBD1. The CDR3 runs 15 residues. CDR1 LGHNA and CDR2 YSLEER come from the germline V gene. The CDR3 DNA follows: TGCGCCAGCGGCCAAGAGGGACAGGGAGATTCACCCCTCCACTTT. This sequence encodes CASGQEGQGDSPLHF.

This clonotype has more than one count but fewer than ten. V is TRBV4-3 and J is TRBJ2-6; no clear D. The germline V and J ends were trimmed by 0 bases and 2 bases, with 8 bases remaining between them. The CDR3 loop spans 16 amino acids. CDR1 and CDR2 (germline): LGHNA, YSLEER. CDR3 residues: CASSQDLGTGANVLTF. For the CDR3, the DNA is TGCGCCAGCAGCCAAGATCTAGGAACTGGGGCCAACGTCCTGACTTTC.

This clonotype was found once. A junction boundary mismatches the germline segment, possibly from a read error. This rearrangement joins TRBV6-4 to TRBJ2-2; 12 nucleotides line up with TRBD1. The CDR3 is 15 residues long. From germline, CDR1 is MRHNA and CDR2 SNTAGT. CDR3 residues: CANSDGTGGTGELFF. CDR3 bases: TGTGCCAACAGTGACGGGACAGGGGGCACCGGGGAGCTATTTTTT.

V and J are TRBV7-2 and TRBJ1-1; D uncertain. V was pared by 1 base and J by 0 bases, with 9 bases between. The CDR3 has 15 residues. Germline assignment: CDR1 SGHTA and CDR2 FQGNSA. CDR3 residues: CASSLGSHVNTEAFF. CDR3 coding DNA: TGTGCCAGCAGCTTAGGTTCACATGTGAACACTGAAGCTTTCTTT. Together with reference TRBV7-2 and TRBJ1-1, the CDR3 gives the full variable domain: GAGVSQSPSNKVTEKGKDVELRCDPISGHTALYWYRQSLGQGLEFLIYFQGNSAPDKSGLPSDRFSAERTGGSVSTLTIQRTQQEDSAVYLCASSLGSHVNTEAFFGQGTRLTVV.

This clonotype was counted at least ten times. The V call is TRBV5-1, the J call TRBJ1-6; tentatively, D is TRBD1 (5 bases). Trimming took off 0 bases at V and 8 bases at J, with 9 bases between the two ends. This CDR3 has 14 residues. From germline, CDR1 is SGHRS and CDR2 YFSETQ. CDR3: CASSLDGGDSPLHF. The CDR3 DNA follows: TGCGCCAGCAGCTTGGATGGGGGGGATTCACCCCTCCACTTT.

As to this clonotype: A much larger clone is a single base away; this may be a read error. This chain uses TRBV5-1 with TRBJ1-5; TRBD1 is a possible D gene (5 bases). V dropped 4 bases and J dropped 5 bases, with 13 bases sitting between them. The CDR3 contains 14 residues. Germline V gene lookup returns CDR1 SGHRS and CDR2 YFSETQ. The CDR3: CASSRGGEDQPQHF. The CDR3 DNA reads TGCGCCAGCAGCCGGGGCGGGGAAGATCAGCCCCAGCATTTT.

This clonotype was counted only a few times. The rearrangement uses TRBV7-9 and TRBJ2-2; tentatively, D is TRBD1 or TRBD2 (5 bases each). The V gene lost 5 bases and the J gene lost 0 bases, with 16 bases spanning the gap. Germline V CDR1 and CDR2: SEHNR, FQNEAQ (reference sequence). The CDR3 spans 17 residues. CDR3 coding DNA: TGTGCCAGCAGCCGGACGGGGCGTGCTTCGAACACCGGGGAGCTGTTTTTT. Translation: CASSRTGRASNTGELFF.

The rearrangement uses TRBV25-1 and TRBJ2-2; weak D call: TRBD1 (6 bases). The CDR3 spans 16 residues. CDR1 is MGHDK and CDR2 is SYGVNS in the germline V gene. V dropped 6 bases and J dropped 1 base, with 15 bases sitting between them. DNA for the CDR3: TGTGCCAGCAGACCACCCACAGGGTGGAACACCGGGGAGCTGTTTTTT. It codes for CASRPPTGWNTGELFF.

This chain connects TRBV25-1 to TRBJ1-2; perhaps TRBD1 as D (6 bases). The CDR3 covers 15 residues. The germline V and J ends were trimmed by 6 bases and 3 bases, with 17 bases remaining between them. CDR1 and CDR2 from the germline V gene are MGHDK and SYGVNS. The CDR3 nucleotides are TGTGCCAGCAGCCAAGAGCCAGGGGACCACTATGGCTACACCTTC. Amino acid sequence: CASSQEPGDHYGYTF.

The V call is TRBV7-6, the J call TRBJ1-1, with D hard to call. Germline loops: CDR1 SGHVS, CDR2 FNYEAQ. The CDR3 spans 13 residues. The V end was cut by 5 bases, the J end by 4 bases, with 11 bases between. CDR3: CASSAERSTEAFF. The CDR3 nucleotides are TGTGCCAGCAGCGCAGAGAGGAGCACTGAAGCTTTCTTT.

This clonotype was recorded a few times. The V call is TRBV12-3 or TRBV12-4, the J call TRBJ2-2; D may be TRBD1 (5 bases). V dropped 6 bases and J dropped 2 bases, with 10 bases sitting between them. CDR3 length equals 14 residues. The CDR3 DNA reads TGTGCCAGCAGAAATACAGGAAACACCGGGGAGCTGTTTTTT. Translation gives CASRNTGNTGELFF.

DNA of the CDR3: TGTGCCAGCAGTGAACGGGGGACAGGGGGAGAAAAACTGTTTTTT. This encodes CASSERGTGGEKLFF. J is TRBJ1-4 and V is TRBV25-1; 11 bases fit TRBD1. This CDR3 comprises 15 residues. V was pared by 2 bases and J by 8 bases, with 4 bases of the junction left unmatched. Looked up from germline, CDR1 is MGHDK and CDR2 is SYGVNS.

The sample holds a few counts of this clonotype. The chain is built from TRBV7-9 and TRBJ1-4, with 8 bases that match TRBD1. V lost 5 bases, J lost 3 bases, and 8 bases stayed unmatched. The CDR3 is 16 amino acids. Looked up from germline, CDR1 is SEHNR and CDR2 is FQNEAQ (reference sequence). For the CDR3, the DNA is TGTGCCAGCAGCCTTGGACAGGGAGGGCCTAATGAAAAACTGTTTTTT. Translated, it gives CASSLGQGGPNEKLFF.

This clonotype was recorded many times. The CDR3 DNA follows: TGTGCCACCAGCAGAGACACAGGGTCTGAGACCCAGTACTTC. This sequence encodes CATSRDTGSETQYF. This chain joins TRBV15 and TRBJ2-5; tentative D call: TRBD1 (6 bases). The CDR3 runs to 14 residues. Germline assignment: CDR1 LNHNV and CDR2 YYDKDF (reference sequence). Trimming removed 0 bases at V and 5 bases at J, with 10 bases between.

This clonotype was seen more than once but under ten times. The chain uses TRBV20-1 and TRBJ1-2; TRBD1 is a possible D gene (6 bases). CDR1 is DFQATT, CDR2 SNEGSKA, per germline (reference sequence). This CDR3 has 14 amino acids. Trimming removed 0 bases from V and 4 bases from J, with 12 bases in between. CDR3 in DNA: TGCAGTGCTAGAGATTTAAAAGGGGGCTATGGCTACACCTTC. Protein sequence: CSARDLKGGYGYTF.

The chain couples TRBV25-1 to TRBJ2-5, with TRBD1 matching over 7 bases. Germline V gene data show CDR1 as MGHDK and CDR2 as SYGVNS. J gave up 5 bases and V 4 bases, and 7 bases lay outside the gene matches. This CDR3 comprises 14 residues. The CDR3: CASSAFTGVETQYF. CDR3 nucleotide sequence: TGTGCCAGCAGTGCCTTTACAGGGGTCGAGACCCAGTACTTC.

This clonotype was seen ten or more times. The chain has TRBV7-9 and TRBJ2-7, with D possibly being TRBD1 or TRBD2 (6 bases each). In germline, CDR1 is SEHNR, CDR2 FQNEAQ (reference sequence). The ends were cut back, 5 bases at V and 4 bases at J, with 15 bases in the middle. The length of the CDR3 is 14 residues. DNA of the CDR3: TGTGCCAGCAGCACTCCGGGGGCACTGTACGAGCAGTACTTC. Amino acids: CASSTPGALYEQYF. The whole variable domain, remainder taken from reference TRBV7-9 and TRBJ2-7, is DTGVSQNPRHKITKRGQNVTFRCDPISEHNRLYWYRQTLGQGPEFLTYFQNEAQLEKSRLLSDRFSAERPKGSFSTLEIQRTEQGDSAMYLCASSTPGALYEQYFGPGTRLTVT.

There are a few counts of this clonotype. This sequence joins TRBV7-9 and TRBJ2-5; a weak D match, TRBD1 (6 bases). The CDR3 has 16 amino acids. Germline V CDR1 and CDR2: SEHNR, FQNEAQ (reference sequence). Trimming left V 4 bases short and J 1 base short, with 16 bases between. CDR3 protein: CASSSNLRDTQETQYF. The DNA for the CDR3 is TGTGCCAGCAGCTCGAACCTCCGGGACACCCAAGAGACCCAGTACTTC.

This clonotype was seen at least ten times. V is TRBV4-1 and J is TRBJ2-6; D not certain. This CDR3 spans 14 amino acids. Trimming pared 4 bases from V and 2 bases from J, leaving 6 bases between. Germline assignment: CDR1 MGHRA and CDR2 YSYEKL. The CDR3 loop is CASSRVPGANVLTF. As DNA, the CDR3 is TGCGCCAGCAGCCGGGTTCCTGGGGCCAACGTCCTGACTTTC.

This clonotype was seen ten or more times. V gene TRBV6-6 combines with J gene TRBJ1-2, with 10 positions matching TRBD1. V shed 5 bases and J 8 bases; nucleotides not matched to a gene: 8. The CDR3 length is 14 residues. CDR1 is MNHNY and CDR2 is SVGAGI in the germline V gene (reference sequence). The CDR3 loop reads CASSKLRDRGGYTF. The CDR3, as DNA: TGTGCCAGCAGTAAACTCCGGGACAGGGGAGGCTACACCTTC.

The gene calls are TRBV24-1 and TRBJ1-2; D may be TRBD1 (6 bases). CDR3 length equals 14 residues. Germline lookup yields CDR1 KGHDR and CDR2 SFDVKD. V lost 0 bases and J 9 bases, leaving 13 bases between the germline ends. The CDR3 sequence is CATSDLHGDTSYTF. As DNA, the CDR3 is TGTGCCACCAGTGATTTGCATGGGGACACTAGCTACACCTTC.

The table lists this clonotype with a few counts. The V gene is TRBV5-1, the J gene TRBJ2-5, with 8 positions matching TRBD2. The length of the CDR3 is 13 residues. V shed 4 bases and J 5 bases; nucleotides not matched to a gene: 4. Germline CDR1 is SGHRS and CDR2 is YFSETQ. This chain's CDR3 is CASSPSGSETQYF. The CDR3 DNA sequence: TGCGCCAGCAGCCCGAGCGGGAGCGAGACCCAGTACTTC. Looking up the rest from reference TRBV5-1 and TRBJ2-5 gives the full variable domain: KAGVTQTPRYLIKTRGQQVTLSCSPISGHRSVSWYQQTPGQGLQFLFEYFSETQRNKGNFPGRFSGRQFSNSRSEMNVSTLELGDSALYLCASSPSGSETQYFGPGTRLLVL.

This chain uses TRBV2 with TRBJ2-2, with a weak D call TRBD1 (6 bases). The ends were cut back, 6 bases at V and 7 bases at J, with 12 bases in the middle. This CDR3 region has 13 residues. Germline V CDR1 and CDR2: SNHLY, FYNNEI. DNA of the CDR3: TGTGCCAGCAGAGAGAGGGGGAACGGGGAGCTGTTTTTT. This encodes CASRERGNGELFF.